A selection of T cell receptor beta chains follows, all from one sample in a study of cytomegalovirus exposure and HLA in healthy donors. Only in-frame clones appear in the TCRdb table, and some are missing; sequencing was by immunoSEQ multiplex PCR. Among 150,000 to 200,000 clones listed, more than 60% were seen once. The sequenced material came from PBMCs. Every receptor here comes from a woman aged 55 to 70 in good health and CMV-seropositive. The CDR3 runs from the conserved cysteine through the conserved F or W. The D gene is left open where the match is weak. A row's size may be missing; if present it is once, few, many or a size class.

>TRBJ2-7|15|TRBV9|TRBD2|NA
CASSVEPSGSNEQYF
TGTGCCAGCAGCGTAGAACCTAGCGGGTCAAACGAGCAGTACTTC
>TRBJ1-6|15|TRBV5-5|NA|NA
CASSLRNPRDSPLHF
TGTGCCAGCAGCTTGAGGAACCCGAGGGATTCACCCCTCCACTTT
>TRBJ1-2|14|TRBV28|NA|few
CASSLGPGPGGYTF
TGTGCCAGCAGTTTAGGGCCCGGCCCAGGTGGCTACACCTTC
>TRBJ2-1|11|TRBV28|NA|NA
CASTSAAQQFF
TGTGCCAGCACGTCGGCGGCCCAGCAGTTCTTC
>TRBJ1-5|17|TRBV7-6|NA|NA
CASSPGSMGPANQPQHF
TGTGCCAGCAGCCCAGGTAGTATGGGTCCGGCGAATCAGCCCCAGCATTTT
>TRBJ2-3|13|TRBV5-4|NA|NA
CASSLVGTTTQYF
TGTGCCAGCAGCTTGGTGGGGACAACCACGCAGTATTTT
>TRBJ2-7|12|TRBV6-6|TRBD1|few
CASRTGMGEQYF
TGTGCCAGCAGGACAGGGATGGGCGAGCAGTACTTC
>TRBJ1-3|18|TRBV7-9|TRBD1|NA
CASSLMGTGAISGNTIYF
TGTGCCAGCAGCTTGATGGGGACAGGGGCCATCTCTGGAAACACCATATATTTT
>TRBJ2-5|11|TRBV28|NA|NA
CASTEGETQYF
TGTGCCAGCACCGAGGGAGAGACCCAGTACTTC
>TRBJ1-2|14|TRBV5-1|NA|NA
CASSLGESSYGYTF
TGCGCCAGCAGCTTGGGGGAGTCCTCTTATGGCTACACCTTC
>TRBJ2-3|19|TRBV14|TRBD2|NA
CASSSRTSGGSSSTDTQYF
TGTGCCAGCAGCTCTCGGACTAGCGGGGGTTCCTCTAGCACAGATACGCAGTATTTT
>TRBJ2-5|17|TRBV30|TRBD2|NA
CAWAAAGERASKETQYF
TGTGCCTGGGCCGCAGCGGGAGAAAGGGCCTCGAAGGAGACCCAGTACTTC